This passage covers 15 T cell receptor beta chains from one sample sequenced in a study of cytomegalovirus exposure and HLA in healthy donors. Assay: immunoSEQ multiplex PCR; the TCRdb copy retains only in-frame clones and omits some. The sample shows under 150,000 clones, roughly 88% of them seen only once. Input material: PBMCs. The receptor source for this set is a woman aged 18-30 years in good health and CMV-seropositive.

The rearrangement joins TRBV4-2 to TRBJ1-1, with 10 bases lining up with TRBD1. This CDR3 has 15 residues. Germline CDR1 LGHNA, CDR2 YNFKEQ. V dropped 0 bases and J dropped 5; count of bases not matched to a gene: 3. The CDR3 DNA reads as TGTGCCAGCAGCCAAGATTGGACAGGGGGAACTGAAGCTTTCTTT. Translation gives CASSQDWTGGTEAFF.

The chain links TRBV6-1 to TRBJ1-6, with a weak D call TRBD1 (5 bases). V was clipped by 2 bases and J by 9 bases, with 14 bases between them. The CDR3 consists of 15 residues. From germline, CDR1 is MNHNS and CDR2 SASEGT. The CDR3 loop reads CASSEWEGLGSPLHF. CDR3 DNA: TGTGCCAGCAGTGAATGGGAGGGGCTGGGTTCACCCCTCCACTTT.

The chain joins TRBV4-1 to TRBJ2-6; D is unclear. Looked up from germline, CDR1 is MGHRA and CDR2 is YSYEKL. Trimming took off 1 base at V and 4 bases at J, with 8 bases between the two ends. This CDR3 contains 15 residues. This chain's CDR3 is CASSQGALGANVLTF. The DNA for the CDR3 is TGCGCCAGCAGCCAAGGAGCCCTGGGGGCCAACGTCCTGACTTTC.

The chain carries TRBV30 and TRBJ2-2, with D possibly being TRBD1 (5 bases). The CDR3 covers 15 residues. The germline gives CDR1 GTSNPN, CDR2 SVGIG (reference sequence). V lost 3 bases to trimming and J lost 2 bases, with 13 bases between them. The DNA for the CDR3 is TGTGCCTGGAGGCTTGCAGGGCCTAACACCGGGGAGCTGTTTTTT. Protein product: CAWRLAGPNTGELFF.

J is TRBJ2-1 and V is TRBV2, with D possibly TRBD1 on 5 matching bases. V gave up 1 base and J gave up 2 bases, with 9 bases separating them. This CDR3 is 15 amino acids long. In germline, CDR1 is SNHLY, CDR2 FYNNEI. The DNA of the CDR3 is TGTGCCAGCAGTGAAGAGGGGTCAACCTACAATGAGCAGTTCTTC. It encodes CASSEEGSTYNEQFF.

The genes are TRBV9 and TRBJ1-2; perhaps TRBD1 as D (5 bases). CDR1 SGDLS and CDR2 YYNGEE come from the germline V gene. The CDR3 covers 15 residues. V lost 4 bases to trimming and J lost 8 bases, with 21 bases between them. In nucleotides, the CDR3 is TGTGCCAGCAGCCCCGGGGGGGGACGGGCGAAGGGCTACACCTTC. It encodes CASSPGGGRAKGYTF.

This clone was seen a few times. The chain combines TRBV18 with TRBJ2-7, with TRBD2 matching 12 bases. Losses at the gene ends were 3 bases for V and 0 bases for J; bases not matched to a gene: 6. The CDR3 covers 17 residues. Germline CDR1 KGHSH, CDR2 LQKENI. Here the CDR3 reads CASSPRTSGIGSYEQYF. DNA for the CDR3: TGTGCCAGCTCACCCAGGACTAGCGGGATTGGCTCCTACGAGCAGTACTTC.

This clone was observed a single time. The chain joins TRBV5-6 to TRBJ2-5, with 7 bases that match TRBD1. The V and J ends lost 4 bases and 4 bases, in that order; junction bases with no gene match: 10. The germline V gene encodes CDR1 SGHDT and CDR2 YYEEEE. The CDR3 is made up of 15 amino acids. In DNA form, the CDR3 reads TGTGCCAGCAGCCACGGGACAGCAATGGGAGAGACCCAGTACTTC. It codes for CASSHGTAMGETQYF. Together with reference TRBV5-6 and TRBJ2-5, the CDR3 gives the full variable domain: DAGVTQSPTHLIKTRGQQVTLRCSPKSGHDTVSWYQQALGQGPQFIFQYYEEEERQRGNFPDRFSGHQFPNYSSELNVNALLLGDSALYLCASSHGTAMGETQYFGPGTRLLVL.

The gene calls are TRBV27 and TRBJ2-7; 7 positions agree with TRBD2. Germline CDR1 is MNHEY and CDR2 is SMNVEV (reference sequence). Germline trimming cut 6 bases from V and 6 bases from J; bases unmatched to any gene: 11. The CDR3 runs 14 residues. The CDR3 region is CASRKGLHLLEQYF. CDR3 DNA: TGTGCCAGCAGAAAGGGACTACATTTACTCGAGCAGTACTTC.

As DNA, the CDR3 is TGCGCCAGCAGCTTGAGACTAGCGGGAGGGGAGCTGTTTTTT. Its protein product is CASSLRLAGGELFF. The chain links TRBV5-1 to TRBJ2-2; 11 nucleotides align to TRBD2. The germline V gene encodes CDR1 SGHRS and CDR2 YFSETQ. The V and J ends lost 1 base and 8 bases, in that order; junction bases with no gene match: 1. The CDR3 has 14 amino acids.

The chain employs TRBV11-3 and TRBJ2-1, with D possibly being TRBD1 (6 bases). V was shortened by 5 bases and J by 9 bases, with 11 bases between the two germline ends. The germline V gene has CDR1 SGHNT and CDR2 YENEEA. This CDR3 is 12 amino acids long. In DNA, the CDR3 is TGTGCCAGCAGCCACAGGGAGACTGAGCAGTTCTTC. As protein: CASSHRETEQFF.

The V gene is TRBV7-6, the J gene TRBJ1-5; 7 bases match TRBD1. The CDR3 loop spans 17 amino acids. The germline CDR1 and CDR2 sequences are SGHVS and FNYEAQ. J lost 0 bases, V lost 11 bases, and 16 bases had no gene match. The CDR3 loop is CAGGGDSMIYSNQPQHF. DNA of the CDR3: TGTGCCGGAGGAGGGGACAGTATGATATATAGCAATCAGCCCCAGCATTTT.

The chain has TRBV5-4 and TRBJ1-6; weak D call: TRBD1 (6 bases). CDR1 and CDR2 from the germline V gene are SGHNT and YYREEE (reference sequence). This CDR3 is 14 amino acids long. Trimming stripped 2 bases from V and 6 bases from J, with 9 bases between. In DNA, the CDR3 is TGTGCCAGCAGCTTCTGGACAGCTAATTCACCCCTCCACTTT. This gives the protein CASSFWTANSPLHF.

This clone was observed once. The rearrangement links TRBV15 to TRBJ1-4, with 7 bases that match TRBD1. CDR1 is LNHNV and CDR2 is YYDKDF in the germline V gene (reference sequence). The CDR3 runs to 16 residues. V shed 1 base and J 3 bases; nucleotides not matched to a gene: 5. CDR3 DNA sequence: TGTGCCACCAGCAGAGGTGGGGACAGTGCTAATGAAAAACTGTTTTTT. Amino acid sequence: CATSRGGDSANEKLFF.

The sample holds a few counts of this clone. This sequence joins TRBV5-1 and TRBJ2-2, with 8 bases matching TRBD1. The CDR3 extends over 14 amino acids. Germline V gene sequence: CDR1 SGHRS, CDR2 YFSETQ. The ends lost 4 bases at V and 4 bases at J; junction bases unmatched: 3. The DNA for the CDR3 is TGCGCCAGCAGCCGGGGACAGGCCACCGGGGAGCTGTTTTTT. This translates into CASSRGQATGELFF.